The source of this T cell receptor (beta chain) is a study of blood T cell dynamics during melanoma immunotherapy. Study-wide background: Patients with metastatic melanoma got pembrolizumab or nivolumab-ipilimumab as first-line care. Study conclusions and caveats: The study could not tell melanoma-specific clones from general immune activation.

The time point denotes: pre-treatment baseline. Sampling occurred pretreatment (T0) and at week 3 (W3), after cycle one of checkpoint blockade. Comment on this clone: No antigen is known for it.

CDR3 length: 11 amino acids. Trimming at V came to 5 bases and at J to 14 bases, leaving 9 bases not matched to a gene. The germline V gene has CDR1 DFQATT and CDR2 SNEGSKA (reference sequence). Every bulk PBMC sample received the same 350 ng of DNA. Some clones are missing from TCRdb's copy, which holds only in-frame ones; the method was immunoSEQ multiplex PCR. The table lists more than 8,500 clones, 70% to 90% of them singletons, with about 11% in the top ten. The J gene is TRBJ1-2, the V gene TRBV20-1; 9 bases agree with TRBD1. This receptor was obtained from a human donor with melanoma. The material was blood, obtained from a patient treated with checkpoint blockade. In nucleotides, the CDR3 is TGCAGTGCTGGGGGGACAGGGCCCTTAACCTTC. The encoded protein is CSAGGTGPLTF.